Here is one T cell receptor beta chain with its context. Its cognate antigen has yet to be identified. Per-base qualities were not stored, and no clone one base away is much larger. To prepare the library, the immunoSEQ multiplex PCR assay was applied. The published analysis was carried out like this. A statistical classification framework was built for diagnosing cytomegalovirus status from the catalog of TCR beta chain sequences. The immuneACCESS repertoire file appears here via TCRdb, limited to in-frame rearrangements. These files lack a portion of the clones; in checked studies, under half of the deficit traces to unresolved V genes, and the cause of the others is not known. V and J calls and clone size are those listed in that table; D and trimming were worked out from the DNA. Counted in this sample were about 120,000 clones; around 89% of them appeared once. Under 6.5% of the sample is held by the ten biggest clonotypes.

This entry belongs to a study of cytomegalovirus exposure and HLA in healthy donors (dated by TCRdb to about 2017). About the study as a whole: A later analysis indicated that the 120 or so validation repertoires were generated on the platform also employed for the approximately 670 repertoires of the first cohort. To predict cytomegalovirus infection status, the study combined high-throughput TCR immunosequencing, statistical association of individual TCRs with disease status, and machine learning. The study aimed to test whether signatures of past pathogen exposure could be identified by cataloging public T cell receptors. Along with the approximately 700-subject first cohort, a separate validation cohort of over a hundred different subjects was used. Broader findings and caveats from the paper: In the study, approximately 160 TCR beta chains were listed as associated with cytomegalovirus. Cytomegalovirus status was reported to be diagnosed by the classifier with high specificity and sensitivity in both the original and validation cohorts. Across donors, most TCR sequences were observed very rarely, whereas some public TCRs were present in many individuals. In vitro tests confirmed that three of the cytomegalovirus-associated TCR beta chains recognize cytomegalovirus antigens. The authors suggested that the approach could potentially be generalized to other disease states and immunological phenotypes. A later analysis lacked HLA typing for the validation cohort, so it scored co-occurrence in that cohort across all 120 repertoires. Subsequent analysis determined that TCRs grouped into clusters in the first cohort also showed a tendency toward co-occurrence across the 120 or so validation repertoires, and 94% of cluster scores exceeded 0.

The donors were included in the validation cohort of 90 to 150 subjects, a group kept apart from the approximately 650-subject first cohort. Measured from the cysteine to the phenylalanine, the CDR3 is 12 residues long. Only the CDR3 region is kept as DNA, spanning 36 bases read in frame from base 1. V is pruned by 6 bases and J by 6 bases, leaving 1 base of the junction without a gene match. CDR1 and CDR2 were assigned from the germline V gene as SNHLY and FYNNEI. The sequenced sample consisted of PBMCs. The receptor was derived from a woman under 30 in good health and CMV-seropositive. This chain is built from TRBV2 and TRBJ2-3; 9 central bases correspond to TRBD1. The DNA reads TGTGCCAGCAGAACAGGGGGCGATACGCAGTATTTT. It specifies CASRTGGDTQYF. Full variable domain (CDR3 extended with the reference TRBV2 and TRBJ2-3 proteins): EPEVTQTPSHQVTQMGQEVILRCVPISNHLYFYWYRQILGQKVEFLVSFYNNEISEKSEIFDDQFSVERPDGSNFTLKIRSTKLEDSAMYFCASRTGGDTQYFGPGTRLTVL.